The 26 T cell receptor beta chains below were found in one sample sequenced in a study of T-cell reconstitution after alpha-beta-depleted transplantation in children (dated by TCRdb to the mid-2010s). The treatment or condition label here, explained by the study, means: allogeneic hematopoietic cell transplantation with graft depleted of TCRalphabeta T cells and CD19 B cells. The method was PCR. The run used an Illumina HiSeq 2500. Molecular barcoding was employed in the preparation of TCR libraries, with unique molecular identifiers being used to normalize TCRbeta repertoire quantification. The raw public data were reprocessed by TCRdb itself: fastp quality trimming at Q25, MiXCR clonotype calling, in-frame beta chains only. Rows matching on CDR3 protein sequence are summarized as one entry with the most common DNA and genes. The sample table lists 500,000 to 600,000 distinct CDR3 sequences, 20% to 30% of them with a count of one. The ten largest clones add up to under 45% of the sample.

The sequencing used PBMCs, collected before TCRalphabeta/CD19-depleted stem cell transplant. Every receptor here comes from a boy in the first two years of life with Wiskott-Aldrich syndrome, due to receive a stem cell transplant.

In this sample, this clonotype turned up a few times. The chain carries TRBV7-4 and TRBJ2-5; TRBD2 aligns across 12 bases. The CDR3 contains 19 residues. The V gene's germline CDR1 is SGHVT and CDR2 SQSDAQ. V trimming: 2 bases; J trimming: 2 bases; junction bases outside the gene matches: 12. For the CDR3, the DNA is TGTGCCAGCAGCTTAAGTTTGGGGCCTAGCGGGAGGGGGCAAGAGACCCAGTACTTC. It specifies CASSLSLGPSGRGQETQYF.

This clonotype was counted a few times. This rearrangement joins TRBV15 to TRBJ1-2; D unresolved. Germline CDR1 LNHNV, CDR2 YYDKDF (reference sequence). The V and J ends lost 4 bases and 1 base respectively, with 1 base between them. The CDR3 sequence is 11 residues long. CDR3 in DNA: TGTGCCACCAGCAATAACTATGGCTACACCTTC. It yields the protein CATSNNYGYTF.

This chain uses TRBV20-1 with TRBJ2-1; weak D call: TRBD1 (5 bases). V lost 7 bases to trimming and J lost 2 bases, with 21 bases between them. The germline V gene encodes CDR1 DFQATT and CDR2 SNEGSKA (reference sequence). The CDR3 has 16 amino acids. The CDR3 here is CSELKGPPSTYNEQFF. The CDR3 DNA follows: TGCAGTGAATTAAAGGGGCCTCCTTCTACCTACAATGAGCAGTTCTTC.

In this sample, this clonotype turned up a few times. V usage is TRBV5-1 and J usage is TRBJ2-3; D might be TRBD1 (6 bases). Trimming took off 0 bases at V and 3 bases at J, with 11 bases between the two ends. Looked up from germline, CDR1 is SGHRS and CDR2 is YFSETQ. The CDR3 contains 15 residues. CDR3 sequence (DNA): TGCGCCAGCAGCTTGGAGCGTCAGGGGACAGATACGCAGTATTTT. This encodes CASSLERQGTDTQYF.

The chain joins TRBV5-8 to TRBJ2-2; TRBD1 or TRBD2 may be the D gene (5 bases each). The length of the CDR3 is 17 residues. CDR1 is SGHTS and CDR2 is YDEGEE in the germline V gene. Trimming shortened V by 3 bases and J by 0 bases, and 15 bases separated the two germline ends. DNA for the CDR3: TGTGCCAGCAGCTCCCGTATCGGGGCGACGAACACCGGGGAGCTGTTTTTT. It codes for CASSSRIGATNTGELFF.

This clonotype has more than one count but fewer than ten. J is TRBJ2-1 and V is TRBV29-1; D is perhaps TRBD2 (6 bases). Trimming pared 5 bases from V and 7 bases from J, leaving 9 bases between. CDR3 length equals 11 residues. Germline CDR1 is SQVTM and CDR2 is ANQGSEA. CDR3 region: CSVRAGNEQFF. DNA for the CDR3: TGCAGCGTTAGGGCGGGGAATGAGCAGTTCTTC.

This clonotype showed up just a few times. This chain links TRBV7-3 with TRBJ2-1; TRBD2 matches at 7 bases. The junction had 9 bases not matched to a gene; V was cut back by 1 base and J by 3 bases. The CDR3 length is 17 residues. The germline V gene has CDR1 SGHTA and CDR2 FQGTGA. Here the CDR3 DNA reads TGTGCCAGCAGCTTAAAGTGTCGGCGGGAGCACTACAATGAGCAGTTCTTC. It yields the protein CASSLKCRREHYNEQFF.

This clonotype was detected only a few times. The gene calls are TRBV12-3 or TRBV12-4 and TRBJ1-2, with D possibly TRBD1 on 6 matching bases. This CDR3 contains 14 residues. Trimming pared 5 bases from V and 2 bases from J, leaving 12 bases between. The CDR3 reads CASSPDRWNYGYTF. The CDR3 DNA is TGTGCCAGCAGTCCGGACAGATGGAACTATGGCTACACCTTC.

This clonotype was observed a handful of times. V is TRBV5-1 and J is TRBJ2-2; D possibly matches TRBD1 or TRBD2 (5 bases each). Germline loops: CDR1 SGHRS, CDR2 YFSETQ. This CDR3 is 17 amino acids long. Trimming left V 4 bases short and J 5 bases short, with 21 bases between. As DNA, the CDR3 is TGCGCCAGCAGCCGGACTCTAGGGGCTTCCAGGACCGGGGAGCTGTTTTTT. Residues: CASSRTLGASRTGELFF.

This chain links TRBV13 with TRBJ1-2, with 11 bases aligning to TRBD1. Germline CDR1 and CDR2: PRHDT and FYEKMQ (reference sequence). This CDR3 has 18 amino acids. The CDR3 bases are TGTACCTTCTGTTTAGGTCTAGGACAGGGGGCTCGTGACTATGGCTACACCTTC. Translated: CTFCLGLGQGARDYGYTF.

The chain combines TRBV7-9 with TRBJ1-6; TRBD1 matches at 9 bases. The CDR3 has 15 residues. J gave up 8 bases and V 2 bases, and 4 bases lay outside the gene matches. Germline values: CDR1 SEHNR, CDR2 FQNEAQ (reference sequence). This chain's CDR3 is CASSLRGQGYSPLHF. The CDR3 coding sequence is TGTGCCAGCAGCTTAAGGGGACAGGGATATTCACCCCTCCACTTT.

This sequence joins TRBV2 and TRBJ1-3; perhaps TRBD1 as D (5 bases). The CDR3 loop spans 15 amino acids. Trimming shortened V by 8 bases and J by 0 bases, and 14 bases separated the two germline ends. Germline CDR1 and CDR2: SNHLY and FYNNEI. CDR3 sequence: CASWGPKSSGNTIYF. The CDR3, as DNA: TGTGCCAGCTGGGGACCGAAAAGCTCTGGAAACACCATATATTTT.

The genes are TRBV12-3 or TRBV12-4 and TRBJ2-7, with D possibly TRBD1 on 5 matching bases. V dropped 2 bases and J dropped 0 bases, with 11 bases sitting between them. The CDR3 has 15 residues. CDR3 sequence reads: CASSLTGSSSYEQYF. In DNA form, the CDR3 reads TGTGCCAGCAGTTTAACAGGATCTAGCTCCTACGAGCAGTACTTC.

This clonotype was counted only a few times. The V and J genes are TRBV7-2 and TRBJ2-7; 7 bases map to TRBD1. The CDR3 covers 15 residues. Germline CDR1 reads SGHTA; CDR2 reads FQGNSA. V lost 3 bases and J lost 2; bases outside the gene matches: 7. CDR3 amino acids: CASSFSGTEPYEQYF. CDR3 DNA: TGTGCCAGCAGCTTCTCCGGGACAGAACCCTACGAGCAGTACTTC.

The J gene is TRBJ2-3, the V gene TRBV10-3; D is uncertain. The CDR3 loop spans 14 amino acids. The germline V and J ends were trimmed by 7 bases and 2 bases, with 13 bases remaining between them. The germline gives CDR1 ENHRY, CDR2 SYGVKD. DNA for the CDR3: TGTGCCATCAACCTCTTCGAGAACACAGATACGCAGTATTTT. Amino acid sequence: CAINLFENTDTQYF.

The chain carries TRBV6-1 and TRBJ2-2; 13 bases are a match to TRBD2. This CDR3 is 16 amino acids long. Looked up from germline, CDR1 is MNHNS and CDR2 is SASEGT. Trimming removed 5 bases from V and 6 bases from J; junction bases left unmatched: 6. The CDR3 region is CASSRRLAGGAGELFF. DNA of the CDR3: TGTGCCAGCAGTAGGAGACTAGCGGGAGGAGCCGGGGAGCTGTTTTTT.

The V gene is TRBV10-3, the J gene TRBJ2-1; D is ambiguous. Trimming pared 0 bases from V and 6 bases from J, leaving 3 bases between. Germline assignment: CDR1 ENHRY and CDR2 SYGVKD. CDR3 size: 12 residues. CDR3 nucleotides: TGTGCCATCAGTGAGTCGATCAATGAGCAGTTCTTC. Amino acid sequence: CAISESINEQFF.

J is TRBJ2-1 and V is TRBV9; D unresolved. The CDR3 contains 16 residues. Trimming shortened V by 0 bases and J by 5 bases, and 15 bases separated the two germline ends. Germline lookup yields CDR1 SGDLS and CDR2 YYNGEE. The CDR3 spells CASSVAPLVRHNEQFF. CDR3 sequence (DNA): TGTGCCAGCAGCGTAGCCCCCCTAGTCCGGCACAATGAGCAGTTCTTC.

This clonotype was picked up a small number of times. The J gene is TRBJ1-5, the V gene TRBV24-1; no reliable D call. This CDR3 is built from 13 residues. The germline V and J ends were trimmed by 5 bases and 6 bases, with 10 bases remaining between them. CDR1 KGHDR and CDR2 SFDVKD come from the germline V gene. For the CDR3, the DNA is TGTGCCACCAGTGCTGGGCGGGCTCAGCCCCAGCATTTT. Its protein product is CATSAGRAQPQHF.

In this sample, this clonotype turned up a few times. The chain recombines TRBV11-2 with TRBJ2-2; either TRBD1 or TRBD2 may supply D (5 bases each). Trimming took 1 base from V and 4 from J, leaving 10 bases between them. The CDR3 has 15 residues. The germline CDR1 and CDR2 sequences are SGHAT and FQNNGV. DNA of the CDR3: TGTGCCAGCAGCTTAGCCGGGGCGGGCACCGGGGAGCTGTTTTTT. The encoded protein is CASSLAGAGTGELFF.

This chain uses TRBV14 with TRBJ2-1; possible D gene TRBD2, 6 bases. CDR1 is SGHDN, CDR2 FVKESK, per germline. V lost 0 bases and J 3 bases, leaving 15 bases between the germline ends. The CDR3 consists of 17 residues. Here the CDR3 DNA reads TGTGCCAGCAGCCAAGAACGGGGGTTATTGGGCTACAATGAGCAGTTCTTC. It is translated as CASSQERGLLGYNEQFF.

Written as DNA, the CDR3 is TGTGCCAGCAGGGGAGCAGGGGGGACCGGGGAGCTGTTTTTT. Translated, it gives CASRGAGGTGELFF. The chain joins TRBV7-1 to TRBJ2-2; a weak D match, TRBD1 (7 bases). TRBV7-1 is identified as an open reading frame with a role that is uncertain. The CDR3 runs to 14 residues. Trimming shortened V by 6 bases and J by 5 bases, and 13 bases separated the two germline ends.

This clonotype was seen a handful of times. Sequence at one end of the junction differs from germline and may be a read error. The CDR3 is CASSAGAYEQYF. The CDR3 DNA sequence: TGTGCCAGTTCGGCGGGCGCCTACGAGCAGTACTTC. V and J are TRBV5-1 and TRBJ2-7; D possibly corresponds to TRBD2 (5 bases). The CDR3 runs 12 residues. Germline-derived CDR1 and CDR2 are SGHRS and YFSETQ.

This clonotype was observed a single time. The chain is built from TRBV11-2 and TRBJ2-2; possibly TRBD2 for D (6 bases). V lost 2 bases to trimming and J lost 2 bases, with 12 bases between them. The CDR3 is made up of 16 amino acids. Germline V gene data show CDR1 as SGHAT and CDR2 as FQNNGV. CDR3 in amino acids: CASSLRAGFNTGELFF. The CDR3 bases are TGTGCCAGCAGCTTACGGGCGGGATTCAACACCGGGGAGCTGTTTTTT.

This clonotype was counted between two and nine times. This sequence joins TRBV5-1 and TRBJ1-3, with D perhaps TRBD1 (6 bases). The CDR3 covers 14 residues. Trimming cost V 4 bases and J 4 bases, with 12 bases left between them. Germline CDR1 SGHRS, CDR2 YFSETQ. CDR3 protein: CASSPGETGNTIYF. Here the CDR3 DNA reads TGCGCCAGCAGCCCAGGGGAAACCGGAAACACCATATATTTT.

A single count supports this clonotype. This chain links TRBV5-5 with TRBJ1-4; D gene uncertain. The length of the CDR3 is 15 residues. CDR1 is SGHKS, CDR2 YYEKEE, per germline (reference sequence). The V end lost 5 bases, the J end lost 6 bases, and 17 bases lay between the germline ends. The CDR3: CASSQRAINDEKLFF. The CDR3 nucleotides read TGTGCCAGCAGTCAACGGGCCATTAATGATGAAAAACTGTTTTTT.